This note documents a single T cell receptor (beta chain) sequence. A read error is possible here, since a much larger clone lies one base away. The data derive from a study of molecular identifiers for immune sequencing clone quantification. Preparation methods for the bulk TCR libraries were those previously described, with listed TCR primers. TCRdb reprocessed the PCR reads with MiXCR, giving one entry per CDR3 protein. The sample has more than 450,000 distinct CDR3 sequences, 20% to 25% seen once; the top ten hold about 0.8%. The CDR3 runs to 14 residues. Between the trimmed V and J ends, which lost 3 bases and 3 bases, there was a span of 8 bases.

V and J are TRBV12-3 or TRBV12-4 and TRBJ2-2; D gene uncertain. The clonotype was recovered from a human donor in good health. Some libraries in this study had Jurkat cell RNA spiked in. Input material: naive CD8+ T cells from blood, with Jurkat cell RNA spiked in. Subset indicated: FACS-sorted CD8+CD4-CCR7+CD45RA+ naive T cells. CDR3 protein: CASSLLEDTGELFF. The CDR3 nucleotides read TGTGCCAGCAGTTTGTTGGAAGACACCGGGGAGCTGTTTTTT.